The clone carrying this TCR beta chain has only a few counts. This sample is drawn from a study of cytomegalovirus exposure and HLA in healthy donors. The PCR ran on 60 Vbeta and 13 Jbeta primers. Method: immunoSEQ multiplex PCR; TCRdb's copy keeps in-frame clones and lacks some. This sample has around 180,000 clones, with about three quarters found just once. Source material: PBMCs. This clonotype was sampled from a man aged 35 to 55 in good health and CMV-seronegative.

The CDR3 protein is CASSGSTGDDYGYTF. In DNA, the CDR3 is TGTGCCAGCAGCGGATCGACAGGGGATGACTATGGCTACACCTTC. V usage is TRBV9 and J usage is TRBJ1-2; 8 bases are a match to TRBD1. The CDR3 has 15 amino acids. Per the germline V gene, CDR1 is SGDLS and CDR2 is YYNGEE. With 3 bases clipped from V and 3 bases from J, the junction kept 7 bases outside the gene matches.